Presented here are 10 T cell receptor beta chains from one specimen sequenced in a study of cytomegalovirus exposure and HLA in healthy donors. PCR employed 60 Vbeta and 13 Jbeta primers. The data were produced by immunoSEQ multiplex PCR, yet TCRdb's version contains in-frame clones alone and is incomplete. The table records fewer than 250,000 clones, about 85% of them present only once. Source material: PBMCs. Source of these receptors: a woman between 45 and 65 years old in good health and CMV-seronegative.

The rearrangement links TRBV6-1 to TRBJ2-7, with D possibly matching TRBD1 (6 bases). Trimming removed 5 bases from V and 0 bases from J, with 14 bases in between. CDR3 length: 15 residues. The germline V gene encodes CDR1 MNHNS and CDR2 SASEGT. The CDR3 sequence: CASSPRTDPSYEQYF. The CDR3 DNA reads TGTGCCAGCAGTCCGCGGACAGACCCCTCCTACGAGCAGTACTTC.

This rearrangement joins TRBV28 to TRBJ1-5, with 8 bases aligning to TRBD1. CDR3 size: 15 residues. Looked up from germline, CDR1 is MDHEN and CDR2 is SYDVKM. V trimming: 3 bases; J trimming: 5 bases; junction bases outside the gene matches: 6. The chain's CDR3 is CASSFEDRDDQPQHF. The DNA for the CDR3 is TGTGCCAGCAGTTTCGAGGACAGGGACGATCAGCCCCAGCATTTT.

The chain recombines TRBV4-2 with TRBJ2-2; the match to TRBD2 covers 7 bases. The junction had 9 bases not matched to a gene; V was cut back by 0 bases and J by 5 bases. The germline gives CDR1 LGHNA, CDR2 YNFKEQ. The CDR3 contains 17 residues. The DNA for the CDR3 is TGTGCCAGCAGCCAAGATGTAACGGGAGGAGGAACCGGGGAGCTGTTTTTT. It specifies CASSQDVTGGGTGELFF.

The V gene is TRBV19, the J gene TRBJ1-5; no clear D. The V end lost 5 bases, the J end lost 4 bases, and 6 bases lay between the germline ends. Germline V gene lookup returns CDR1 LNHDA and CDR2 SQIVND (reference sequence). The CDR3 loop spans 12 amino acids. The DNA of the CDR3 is TGTGCCAGTAGTCGGGTAAATCAGCCCCAGCATTTT. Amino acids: CASSRVNQPQHF.

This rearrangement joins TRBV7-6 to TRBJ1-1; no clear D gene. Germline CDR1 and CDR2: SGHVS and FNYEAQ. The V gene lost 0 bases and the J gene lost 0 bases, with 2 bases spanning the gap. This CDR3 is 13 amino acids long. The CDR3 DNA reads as TGTGCCAGCAGCTTAGCCATGAACACTGAAGCTTTCTTT. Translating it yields CASSLAMNTEAFF.

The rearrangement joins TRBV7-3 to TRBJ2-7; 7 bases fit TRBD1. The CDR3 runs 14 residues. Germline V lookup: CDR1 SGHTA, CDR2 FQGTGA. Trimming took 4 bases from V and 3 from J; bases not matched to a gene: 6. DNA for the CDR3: TGTGCCAGCAGCTCCCCGGGACAGCACTACGAGCAGTACTTC. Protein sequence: CASSSPGQHYEQYF. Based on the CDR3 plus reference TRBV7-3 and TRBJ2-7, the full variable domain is GAGVSQTPSNKVTEKGKYVELRCDPISGHTALYWYRQSLGQGPEFLIYFQGTGAADDSGLPNDRFFAVRPEGSVSTLKIQRTERGDSAVYLCASSSPGQHYEQYFGPGTRLTVT.

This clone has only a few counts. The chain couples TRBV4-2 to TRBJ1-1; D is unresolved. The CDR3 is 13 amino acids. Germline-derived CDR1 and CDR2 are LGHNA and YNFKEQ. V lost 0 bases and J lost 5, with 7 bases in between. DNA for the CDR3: TGTGCCAGCAGCCAAGATTCGGGAACTGAAGCTTTCTTT. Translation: CASSQDSGTEAFF.

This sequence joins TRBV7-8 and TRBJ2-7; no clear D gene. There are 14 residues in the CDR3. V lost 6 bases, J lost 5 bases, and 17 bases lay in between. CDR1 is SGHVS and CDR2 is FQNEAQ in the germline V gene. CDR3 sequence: CASRTNLGFDEQYF. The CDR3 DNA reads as TGTGCCAGCAGGACGAATCTCGGGTTTGACGAGCAGTACTTC.

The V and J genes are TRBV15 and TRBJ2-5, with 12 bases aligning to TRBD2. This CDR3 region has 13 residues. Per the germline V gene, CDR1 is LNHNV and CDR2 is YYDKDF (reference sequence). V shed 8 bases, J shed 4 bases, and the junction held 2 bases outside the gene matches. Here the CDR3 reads CATGLAGLETQYF. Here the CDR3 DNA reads TGTGCCACCGGACTAGCGGGACTAGAGACCCAGTACTTC. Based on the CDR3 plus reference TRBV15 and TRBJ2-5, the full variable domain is DAMVIQNPRYQVTQFGKPVTLSCSQTLNHNVMYWYQQKSSQAPKLLFHYYDKDFNNEADTPDNFQSRRPNTSFCFLDIRSPGLGDTAMYLCATGLAGLETQYFGPGTRLLVL.

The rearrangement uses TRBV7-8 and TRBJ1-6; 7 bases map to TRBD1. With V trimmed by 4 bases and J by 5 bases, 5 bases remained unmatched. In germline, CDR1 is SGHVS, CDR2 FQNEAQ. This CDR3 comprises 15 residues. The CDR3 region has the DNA TGTGCCAGCAGCTATACCACAGGGGATAATTCACCCCTCCACTTT. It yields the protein CASSYTTGDNSPLHF. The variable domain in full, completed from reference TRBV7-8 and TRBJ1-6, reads GAGVSQSPRYKVAKRGQDVALRCDPISGHVSLFWYQQALGQGPEFLTYFQNEAQLDKSGLPSDRFFAERPEGSVSTLKIQRTQQEDSAVYLCASSYTTGDNSPLHFGNGTRLTVT.